This T cell receptor beta chain was sequenced in a study of T cell repertoires in aging, cancer and after chemotherapy. The CDR3 is made up of 14 amino acids. Trimming stripped 2 bases from V and 6 bases from J, with 15 bases between. Looked up from germline, CDR1 is SGHDT and CDR2 is YYEEEE. In its sample, this clonotype was seen a few times. Peripheral blood genomic DNA, not sorted cells or RNA, was the template. A mixed TRB-A/B primer pool amplified rearranged TRB by multiplex touch-down PCR. One entry per CDR3 protein results from TCRdb running MiXCR on the multiplex PCR reads. The sample yields about 11,000 distinct CDR3 sequences, less than 55% seen once.

V usage is TRBV5-6 and J usage is TRBJ2-7; no definite D call. Source material: blood. The source of this sequence is a human donor in good health. This CDR3 is CASSLDPSRAEQYF. CDR3 bases: TGTGCCAGCAGCTTAGATCCCTCCCGGGCCGAGCAGTACTTC.